This passage covers 12 T cell receptor beta chains from one sample sequenced in a study of molecular identifiers for immune sequencing clone quantification. TCRdb independently ran MiXCR on the PCR reads; one entry per CDR3 protein. The table includes approximately 630,000 distinct CDR3 sequences, about 25% detected once. The sequencing sample was made of naive CD8+ T cells from blood, with Jurkat cell RNA spiked in. Subset of the sample: FACS-sorted CD8+CD4-CCR7+CD45RA+ naive T cells. The source is a human donor in good health. Some libraries in this study had Jurkat cell RNA spiked in.

Many counts were recorded for this clonotype. The rearrangement uses TRBV7-9 and TRBJ1-1, with a weak D call TRBD1 (5 bases). The ends were cut back, 4 bases at V and 3 bases at J, with 18 bases in the middle. CDR1 is SEHNR, CDR2 FQNEAQ, per germline (reference sequence). This CDR3 region has 16 residues. In nucleotides, the CDR3 is TGTGCCAGCAGCTCACCTAGACAGTTCCGGGACACTGAAGCTTTCTTT. It yields the protein CASSSPRQFRDTEAFF.

A word on this clonotype: A much larger clone is a single base away; this may be a read error. The CDR3 region has the DNA TGTGCCAGCAGCCCAACGACAAGCATCCAAGAGACCCAGTACTTC. Encoded protein: CASSPTTSIQETQYF. V gene TRBV7-2 combines with J gene TRBJ2-5; D gene ambiguous. V was clipped by 5 bases and J by 1 base, with 14 bases between them. Germline V lookup: CDR1 SGHTA, CDR2 FQGNSA. This CDR3 has 15 residues.

This clonotype came up once. The conserved closing phenylalanine or tryptophan is absent in this CDR3, likely reflecting a read error. The chain recombines TRBV30 with TRBJ1-1, with D maybe TRBD1 (5 bases). The germline V gene has CDR1 GTSNPN and CDR2 SVGIG (reference sequence). Trimming removed 5 bases at V and 1 base at J, with 11 bases between. The CDR3 extends over 13 amino acids. The CDR3 is CAWWGLANTEAFI. CDR3 sequence (DNA): TGTGCCTGGTGGGGACTAGCGAACACTGAAGCTTTCATT.

The table lists this clonotype with a few counts. This chain uses TRBV30 with TRBJ2-7; TRBD1 matches at 9 bases. This CDR3 contains 15 residues. The V gene's germline CDR1 is GTSNPN and CDR2 SVGIG (reference sequence). The trim removed 1 base at V and 1 base at J, leaving 5 bases unmatched. The DNA of the CDR3 is TGTGCCTGGAGTGGAACAGGACAGGGGTCCTACGAGCAGTACTTC. It encodes CAWSGTGQGSYEQYF. The entire variable domain, with the rest obtained from reference TRBV30 and TRBJ2-7, is as follows: SQTIHQWPATLVQPVGSPLSLECTVEGTSNPNLYWYRQAAGRGLQLLFYSVGIGQISSEVPQNLSASRPQDRQFILSSKKLLLSDSGFYLCAWSGTGQGSYEQYFGPGTRLTVT.

This clonotype has more than one count but fewer than ten. V gene TRBV7-2 combines with J gene TRBJ1-1; D remains unclear. The ends were cut back, 3 bases at V and 6 bases at J, with 14 bases in the middle. The CDR3 has 14 residues. The germline CDR1 and CDR2 sequences are SGHTA and FQGNSA. The DNA of the CDR3 is TGTGCCAGCAGCTTCCCCCCCCCCGGCGCTGAAGCTTTCTTT. This sequence encodes CASSFPPPGAEAFF.

Details on this clonotype: A much bigger clone sits one base away, suggesting this may be a read error. This chain joins TRBV6-2 or TRBV6-3 and TRBJ2-4; tentative D call: TRBD2 (6 bases). Germline CDR1 MNHEY, CDR2 SVGEGT. V lost 7 bases and J lost 5, with 21 bases in between. This CDR3 is built from 16 residues. The CDR3 DNA reads as TGTGCCAGCACCGAGGGCGGTGGCGGGGCCGAAAACATTCAGTACTTC. Protein sequence: CASTEGGGGAENIQYF.

This rearrangement joins TRBV29-1 to TRBJ1-2; D is unresolved. CDR1 SQVTM and CDR2 ANQGSEA come from the germline V gene. Deletions cut 0 bases from V and 0 bases from J, with 5 bases between. The CDR3 runs 13 residues. The CDR3 reads CSVEDGANYGYTF. The CDR3 nucleotides read TGCAGCGTTGAAGACGGAGCTAACTATGGCTACACCTTC.

This chain's CDR3 is CATQGGRATYEQYF. The CDR3, as DNA: TGTGCCACACAAGGGGGACGGGCCACCTACGAGCAGTACTTC. The chain combines TRBV19 with TRBJ2-7; D is perhaps TRBD1 (6 bases). The CDR3 is 14 amino acids. The germline V gene has CDR1 LNHDA and CDR2 SQIVND (reference sequence). Trimming shortened V by 10 bases and J by 2 bases, and 18 bases separated the two germline ends.

This clonotype has ten or more counts. The chain is built from TRBV20-1 and TRBJ2-7; D tentatively fits TRBD1 or TRBD2 (6 bases each). Trimming took 6 bases from V and 5 from J, leaving 17 bases between them. Germline CDR1 reads DFQATT; CDR2 reads SNEGSKA (reference sequence). There are 13 residues in the CDR3. CDR3 amino acids: CSAGPEGEDEQYF. The CDR3 bases are TGCAGTGCCGGTCCGGAGGGGGAGGACGAGCAGTACTTC.

This chain links TRBV14 with TRBJ2-1; D uncertain. The CDR3 extends over 13 amino acids. V lost 1 base and J 6 bases, leaving 7 bases between the germline ends. The germline V gene has CDR1 SGHDN and CDR2 FVKESK. The CDR3 DNA sequence: TGTGCCAGCAGCCAAGCGACTCCCAATGAGCAGTTCTTC. Amino acid sequence: CASSQATPNEQFF.

Many counts were recorded for this clonotype. The chain combines TRBV11-2 with TRBJ2-3; the D gene is possibly TRBD1 (6 bases). Trimming cost V 2 bases and J 2 bases, with 11 bases left between them. This CDR3 spans 15 amino acids. Germline-derived CDR1 and CDR2 are SGHAT and FQNNGV. CDR3 in amino acids: CASSLLQGLTDTQYF. CDR3 nucleotides: TGTGCCAGCAGCTTACTACAGGGCCTCACAGATACGCAGTATTTT.

A few counts support this clonotype. The chain links TRBV12-3 or TRBV12-4 to TRBJ2-5; 7 bases fit TRBD1. The CDR3 totals 17 residues. V lost 5 bases to trimming and J lost 2 bases; unmatched junction nucleotides: 14. The CDR3 reads CASSPSPGQNIQETQYF. The CDR3 coding sequence is TGTGCCAGCAGTCCGTCCCCGGGACAGAACATACAAGAGACCCAGTACTTC.